Following are 11 T cell receptor beta chains from one sample sequenced in a study of T cells in narcolepsy. Repertoires were generated with immunoSEQ multiplex PCR, while TCRdb's copy carries only in-frame clones and drops some. The data contain about 32,000 clones, around 79% of them singletons. Sequenced material: memory (CD45RA-) CD4+ T cells from blood. These receptors came from a human donor in good health.

The V gene is TRBV6-5, the J gene TRBJ2-3, with D hard to call. This CDR3 region has 13 residues. Deletions cut 0 bases from V and 5 bases from J, with 6 bases between. Germline assignment: CDR1 MNHEY and CDR2 SVGAGI. The chain's CDR3 is CASSYSWGDTQYF. The CDR3 nucleotides read TGTGCCAGCAGTTACTCCTGGGGAGATACGCAGTATTTT.

This chain uses TRBV30 with TRBJ2-7; tentatively, D is TRBD1 (6 bases). This CDR3 has 15 residues. V was clipped by 1 base and J by 1 base, with 14 bases between them. Germline V lookup: CDR1 GTSNPN, CDR2 SVGIG (reference sequence). This CDR3 is CAWSARTVLSYEQYF. The DNA for the CDR3 is TGTGCCTGGAGTGCCCGGACAGTTTTGTCCTACGAGCAGTACTTC.

The rearrangement uses TRBV10-3 and TRBJ1-1; D remains unclear. Germline assignment: CDR1 ENHRY and CDR2 SYGVKD. V lost 10 bases and J lost 0, with 15 bases in between. This CDR3 is built from 14 residues. CDR3 loop: CATAGRNMNTEAFF. The CDR3 nucleotides read TGTGCCACCGCAGGCAGGAACATGAACACTGAAGCTTTCTTT.

The chain employs TRBV23-1 and TRBJ2-2; D gene unclear. TRBV23-1 is labeled an ORF, and its function is uncertain. V was trimmed by 5 bases and J by 7 bases, leaving 8 bases between them. The CDR3 is made up of 12 amino acids. CDR3 nucleotide sequence: TGCGCCAGCAGTACTTGGAACGGGGAGCTGTTTTTT. Translating it yields CASSTWNGELFF.

By sample share, this clone is medium-sized. CDR3 nucleotide sequence: TGCGCCAGCAGTGAACGGGTTAATGAAAAACTGTTTTTT. It yields the protein CASSERVNEKLFF. The chain carries TRBV10-1 and TRBJ1-4, with no clear D. V lost 3 bases to trimming and J lost 4 bases, with 6 bases between them. The CDR3 loop spans 13 amino acids. Germline CDR1 is WNHNN and CDR2 is SYGVQD (reference sequence).

The chain uses TRBV4-1 and TRBJ1-4, with D unclear. Germline V gives CDR1 MGHRA, CDR2 YSYEKL. Trimming pared 3 bases from V and 8 bases from J, leaving 13 bases between. CDR3 size: 14 residues. The CDR3 DNA sequence: TGCGCCAGCAGCCAGGGTCGGGTCCGGGAAAAACTGTTTTTT. It encodes CASSQGRVREKLFF.

The rearrangement joins TRBV5-6 to TRBJ2-3; D is unclear. The CDR3 sequence is 15 residues long. Trimming removed 2 bases at V and 6 bases at J, with 16 bases between. Germline V gene sequence: CDR1 SGHDT, CDR2 YYEEEE. CDR3 sequence reads: CASSFEWLESDTQYF. DNA for the CDR3: TGTGCCAGCAGCTTCGAGTGGCTGGAATCGGATACGCAGTATTTT. The full variable domain, its missing parts supplied by reference TRBV5-6 and TRBJ2-3, is DAGVTQSPTHLIKTRGQQVTLRCSPKSGHDTVSWYQQALGQGPQFIFQYYEEEERQRGNFPDRFSGHQFPNYSSELNVNALLLGDSALYLCASSFEWLESDTQYFGPGTRLTVL.

This rearrangement joins TRBV9 to TRBJ2-7; D gene uncertain. The CDR3 sequence is 15 residues long. The germline CDR1 and CDR2 sequences are SGDLS and YYNGEE. Trimming left V 0 bases short and J 3 bases short, with 13 bases between. Here the CDR3 DNA reads TGTGCCAGCAGCGTAGGACACGTAAATAACTACGAGCAGTACTTC. It codes for CASSVGHVNNYEQYF. The whole variable domain, remainder taken from reference TRBV9 and TRBJ2-7, is DSGVTQTPKHLITATGQRVTLRCSPRSGDLSVYWYQQSLDQGLQFLIQYYNGEERAKGNILERFSAQQFPDLHSELNLSSLELGDSALYFCASSVGHVNNYEQYFGPGTRLTVT.

The rearrangement uses TRBV10-3 and TRBJ2-7; D gene uncertain. This CDR3 region has 14 residues. CDR1 and CDR2 (germline): ENHRY, SYGVKD. V was clipped by 10 bases and J by 1 base, with 17 bases between them. The CDR3 region has the DNA TGTGCCACCGCACCATTGGCGGAATCCTACGAGCAGTACTTC. Its translation: CATAPLAESYEQYF.

This clone was detected a few times. The V gene is TRBV10-3, the J gene TRBJ2-1, with D unclear. Trimming took 4 bases from V and 9 from J, leaving 10 bases between them. The CDR3 length is 12 residues. From germline, CDR1 is ENHRY and CDR2 SYGVKD. The CDR3 DNA follows: TGTGCCATCAGTGGGACCCAGCGTGAGCAGTTCTTC. This translates into CAISGTQREQFF.

The chain carries TRBV19 and TRBJ1-2, with TRBD1 as a possible D gene (6 bases). This CDR3 region has 14 residues. Trimming took off 0 bases at V and 5 bases at J, with 10 bases between the two ends. Per the germline V gene, CDR1 is LNHDA and CDR2 is SQIVND (reference sequence). The CDR3 region is CASSIDGQNYGYTF. The DNA of the CDR3 is TGTGCCAGTAGTATAGACGGACAGAATTATGGCTACACCTTC.